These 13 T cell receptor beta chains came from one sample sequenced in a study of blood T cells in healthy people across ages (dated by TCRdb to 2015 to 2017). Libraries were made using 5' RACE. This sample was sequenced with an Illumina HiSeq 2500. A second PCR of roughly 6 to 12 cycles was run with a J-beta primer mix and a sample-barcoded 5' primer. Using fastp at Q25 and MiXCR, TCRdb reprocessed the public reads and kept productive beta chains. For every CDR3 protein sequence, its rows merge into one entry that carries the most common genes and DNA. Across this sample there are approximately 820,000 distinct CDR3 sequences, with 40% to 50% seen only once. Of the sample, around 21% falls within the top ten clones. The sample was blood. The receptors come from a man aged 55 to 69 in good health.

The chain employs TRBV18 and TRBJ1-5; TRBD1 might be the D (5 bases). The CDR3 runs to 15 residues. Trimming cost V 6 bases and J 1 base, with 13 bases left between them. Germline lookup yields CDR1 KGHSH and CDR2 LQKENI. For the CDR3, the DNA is TGTGCCAGCTCCGCGGGGGGTTGGAGCAATCAGCCCCAGCATTTT. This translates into CASSAGGWSNQPQHF.

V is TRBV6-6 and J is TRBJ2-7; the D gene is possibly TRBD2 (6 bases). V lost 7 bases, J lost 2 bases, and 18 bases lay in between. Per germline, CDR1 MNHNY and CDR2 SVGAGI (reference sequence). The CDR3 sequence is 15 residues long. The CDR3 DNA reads TGTGCCAGCACTGATTCCGGGACGGGGGCCTACGAGCAGTACTTC. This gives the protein CASTDSGTGAYEQYF.

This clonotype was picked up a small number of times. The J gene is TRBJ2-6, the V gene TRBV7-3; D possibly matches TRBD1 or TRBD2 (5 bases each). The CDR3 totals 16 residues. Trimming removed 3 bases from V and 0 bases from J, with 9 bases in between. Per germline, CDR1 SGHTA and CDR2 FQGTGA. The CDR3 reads CASSLGRVSGANVLTF. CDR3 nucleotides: TGTGCCAGCAGCTTGGGACGGGTCTCTGGGGCCAACGTCCTGACTTTC.

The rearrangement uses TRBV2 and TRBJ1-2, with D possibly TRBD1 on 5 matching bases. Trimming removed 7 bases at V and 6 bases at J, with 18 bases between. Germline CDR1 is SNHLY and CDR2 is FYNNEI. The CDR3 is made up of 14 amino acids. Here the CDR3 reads CASTGGRGTHGYTF. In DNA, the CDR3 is TGTGCCAGCACCGGAGGGAGAGGGACCCATGGCTACACCTTC.

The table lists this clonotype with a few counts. The CDR3 DNA reads as TGTGCCAGCAGCGTAGGAGGGGACAAATTAGACAATGAGCAGTTCTTC. This sequence encodes CASSVGGDKLDNEQFF. V gene TRBV9 combines with J gene TRBJ2-1, with D possibly TRBD1 on 6 matching bases. Germline values: CDR1 SGDLS, CDR2 YYNGEE. The CDR3 runs 16 residues. Trimming took 0 bases from V and 5 from J, leaving 15 bases between them.

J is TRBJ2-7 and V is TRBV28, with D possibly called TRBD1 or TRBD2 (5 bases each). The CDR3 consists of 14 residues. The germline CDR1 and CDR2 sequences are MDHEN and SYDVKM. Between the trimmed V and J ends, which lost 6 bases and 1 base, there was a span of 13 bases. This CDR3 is CASRTGTDSYEQYF. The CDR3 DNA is TGTGCCAGCAGGACCGGGACGGATTCCTACGAGCAGTACTTC.

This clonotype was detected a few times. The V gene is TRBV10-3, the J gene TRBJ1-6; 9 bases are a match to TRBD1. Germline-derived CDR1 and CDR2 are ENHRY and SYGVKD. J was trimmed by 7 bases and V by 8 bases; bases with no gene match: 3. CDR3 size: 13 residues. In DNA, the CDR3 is TGTGCCATCCAGGGACAGGGAAATTCACCCCTCCACTTT. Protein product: CAIQGQGNSPLHF.

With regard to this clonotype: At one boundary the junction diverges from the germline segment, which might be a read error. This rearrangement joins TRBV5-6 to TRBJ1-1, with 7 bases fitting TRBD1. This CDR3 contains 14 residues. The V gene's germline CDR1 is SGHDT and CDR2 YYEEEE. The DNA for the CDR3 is TGTGCCAACAGCCCGGACAGGTTAAACACTGAAGCTTTCTTT. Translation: CANSPDRLNTEAFF.

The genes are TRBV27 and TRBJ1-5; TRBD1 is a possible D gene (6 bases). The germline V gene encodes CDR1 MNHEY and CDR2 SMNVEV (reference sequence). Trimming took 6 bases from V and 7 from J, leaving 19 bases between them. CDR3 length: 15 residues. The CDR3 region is CASSTRGRGRQPQHF. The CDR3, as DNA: TGTGCCAGCAGCACGAGGGGGAGGGGACGGCAGCCCCAGCATTTT.

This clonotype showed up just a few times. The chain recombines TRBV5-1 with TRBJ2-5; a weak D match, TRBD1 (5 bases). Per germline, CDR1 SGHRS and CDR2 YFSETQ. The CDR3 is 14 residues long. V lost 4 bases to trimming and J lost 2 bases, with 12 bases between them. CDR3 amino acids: CASSHGRTQETQYF. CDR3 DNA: TGCGCCAGCAGCCACGGACGGACACAAGAGACCCAGTACTTC.

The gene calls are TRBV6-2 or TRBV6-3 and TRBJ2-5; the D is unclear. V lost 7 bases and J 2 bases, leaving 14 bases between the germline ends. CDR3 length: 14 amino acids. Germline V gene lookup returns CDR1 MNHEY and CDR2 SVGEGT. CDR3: CASTRVFEQETQYF. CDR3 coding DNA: TGTGCCAGCACGCGTGTCTTTGAGCAAGAGACCCAGTACTTC.

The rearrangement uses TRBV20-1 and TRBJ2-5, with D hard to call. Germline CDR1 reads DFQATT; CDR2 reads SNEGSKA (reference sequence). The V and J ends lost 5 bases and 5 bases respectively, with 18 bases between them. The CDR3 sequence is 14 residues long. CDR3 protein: CSAPVRSRQETQYF. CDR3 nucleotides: TGCAGTGCTCCGGTCCGAAGTCGCCAGGAGACCCAGTACTTC.

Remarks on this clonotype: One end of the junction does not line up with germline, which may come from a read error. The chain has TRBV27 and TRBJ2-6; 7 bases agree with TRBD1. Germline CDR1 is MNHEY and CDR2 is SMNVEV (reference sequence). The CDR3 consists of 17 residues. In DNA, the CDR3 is TGTGCCTGCAGTTTAGCCCCGACAGGGTCCGGGGCCAACGTCCTGACTTTC. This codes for CACSLAPTGSGANVLTF.